This T cell receptor (beta chain) emerged from a study of blood T cell repertoires in COVID-19. On the study more broadly: PBMCs, B-cell-depleted T cells, or T cells provided the cDNA or gDNA that made up the material.

Resolution of symptoms, clearance, or two negative PCRs was present in recovered Cohort 3 donors. Produced via immunoSEQ multiplex PCR; TCRdb's table is partial and in-frame only. The sample has some 460,000 clones; 87% are singletons. The CDR3 covers 14 residues. In germline, CDR1 is SNHLY, CDR2 FYNNEI. The V and J ends lost 6 bases and 5 bases respectively, with 16 bases between them. The sequence came from a woman aged 18-30 years who had recovered from COVID-19. The chain employs TRBV2 and TRBJ2-5; perhaps TRBD1 as D (6 bases). What was sequenced was PBMCs or T cells enriched from blood (not recorded which). The CDR3 sequence is CASRRDRLMETQYF. DNA of the CDR3: TGTGCCAGCAGAAGAGACAGGCTAATGGAGACCCAGTACTTC.